The present entry profiles one T cell receptor beta chain with its context. The sample comes from a study of shared clonotypes between healthy human individuals. Study-level information: The donor pool was made up of a couple of women and three men aged 18 to 49. The plates for each donor numbered three CD4 naive, three CD4 memory, two CD8 naive and one CD8 memory.

A CD45RA-negative memory subset and a CD45RA+ naive subset were separated from the CD4+ cells. Running of the assay took place at deep level. Some clones are missing from TCRdb's copy, which holds only in-frame ones; the method was immunoSEQ multiplex PCR. The sample gives about 2.4 million clones, more than 90% of which show up once; around 0.14% is in the top ten. The sample was naive CD4+ T cells sorted from blood. Subset given: CD45RA+ positively selected. The origin of this receptor is a man younger than 35 in good health.

The CDR3 protein is CAISSEMGAFF. The DNA of the CDR3 is TGTGCCATCAGTTCGGAGATGGGAGCTTTCTTT. The J gene is TRBJ1-1, the V gene TRBV10-3, with no clear D. V gave up 5 bases and J gave up 10 bases, with 11 bases separating them. Per the germline V gene, CDR1 is ENHRY and CDR2 is SYGVKD. This CDR3 contains 11 residues.